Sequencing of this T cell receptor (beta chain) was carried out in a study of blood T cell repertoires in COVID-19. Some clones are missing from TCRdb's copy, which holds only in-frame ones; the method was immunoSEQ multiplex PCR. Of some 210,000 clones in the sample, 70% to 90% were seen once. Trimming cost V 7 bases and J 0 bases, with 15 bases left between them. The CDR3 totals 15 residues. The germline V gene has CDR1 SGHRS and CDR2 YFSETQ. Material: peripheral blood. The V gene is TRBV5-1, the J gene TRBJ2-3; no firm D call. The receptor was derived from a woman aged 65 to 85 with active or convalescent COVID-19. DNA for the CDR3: TGCGCCAGCTGTTTAGGTGCGGCTAGCACAGATACGCAGTATTTT. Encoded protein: CASCLGAASTDTQYF.